Presented here are 5 T cell receptor beta chains from one specimen sequenced in a study of T-cell reconstitution after alpha-beta-depleted transplantation in children. As it was prepared, the TCRbeta library received unique molecular identifiers. MiXCR was run by TCRdb on the PCR reads, yielding one entry per CDR3 protein. The sample contains roughly 500,000 distinct CDR3 sequences, approximately 13% of which appear only once. The sample in question was PBMCs from the stem cell graft donor, obtained from the stem cell graft. The origin of the receptors is a human donor who donated a stem cell graft to a child with combined immunodeficiency.

The rearrangement uses TRBV6-2 or TRBV6-3 and TRBJ2-7; 9 nucleotides align to TRBD1. Germline trimming cut 4 bases from V and 3 bases from J; bases unmatched to any gene: 16. The germline gives CDR1 MNHEY, CDR2 SVGEGT. This CDR3 is built from 18 residues. The CDR3 spells CASSSPVVRDRADYEQYF. The CDR3 DNA reads TGTGCCAGCAGTTCCCCGGTCGTCCGGGACAGGGCTGACTACGAGCAGTACTTC.

This sequence joins TRBV15 and TRBJ1-4; 7 nucleotides align to TRBD1. CDR1 is LNHNV and CDR2 is YYDKDF in the germline V gene (reference sequence). The trim removed 5 bases at V and 4 bases at J, leaving 4 bases unmatched. The CDR3 has 14 residues. The CDR3 sequence is CATSGTAFNEKLFF. The CDR3 DNA is TGTGCCACCAGCGGGACAGCCTTTAATGAAAAACTGTTTTTT.

This clonotype was counted a few times. The chain couples TRBV9 to TRBJ2-3, with 8 bases lining up with TRBD2. This CDR3 spans 16 amino acids. Germline CDR1 SGDLS, CDR2 YYNGEE. The junction had 13 bases not matched to a gene; V was cut back by 3 bases and J by 7 bases. The CDR3: CASSGPGRAGLNTQYF. As DNA, the CDR3 is TGTGCCAGCAGCGGACCCGGGAGGGCCGGGTTGAATACGCAGTATTTT.

This clonotype has only a few counts. V is TRBV18 and J is TRBJ2-1, with 7 bases matching TRBD2. This CDR3 is 15 amino acids long. With V trimmed by 3 bases and J by 2 bases, 4 bases remained unmatched. Germline V lookup: CDR1 KGHSH, CDR2 LQKENI. CDR3 sequence: CASSPGLLTYNEQFF. For the CDR3, the DNA is TGTGCCAGCTCACCGGGACTATTAACCTACAATGAGCAGTTCTTC.

V gene TRBV12-3 or TRBV12-4 combines with J gene TRBJ2-7; 8 bases match TRBD1. Trimming at V came to 1 base and at J to 2 bases, leaving 7 bases not matched to a gene. The CDR3 has 16 amino acids. In nucleotides, the CDR3 is TGTGCCAGCAGTTTAGGTTCGGCAGGGGGCGCCTACGAGCAGTACTTC. Its protein is CASSLGSAGGAYEQYF.